This T cell receptor (beta chain) was profiled in a study of response to subunit inactivated influenza vaccine. The length of the CDR3 is 14 residues. Per germline, CDR1 SGHKS and CDR2 YYEKEE (reference sequence). The germline V and J ends were trimmed by 2 bases and 3 bases, with 12 bases remaining between them. TCRdb processed the RT-PCR reads anew with MiXCR; each CDR3 protein has one entry. The repertoire includes roughly 650,000 distinct CDR3 sequences, approximately 14% of them detected once, and approximately 7.6% sits in the top ten. The chain links TRBV5-5 to TRBJ2-7; TRBD2 is a possible D gene (6 bases). The sequenced sample was PBMCs from blood, obtained around 14 days before vaccination. This clonotype was obtained from a man aged 50-59 years who received an inactivated influenza vaccine. As DNA, the CDR3 is TGTGCCAGCAGCTTTCGCGGGGACTTCTACGAGCAGTACTTC. Encoded protein: CASSFRGDFYEQYF.